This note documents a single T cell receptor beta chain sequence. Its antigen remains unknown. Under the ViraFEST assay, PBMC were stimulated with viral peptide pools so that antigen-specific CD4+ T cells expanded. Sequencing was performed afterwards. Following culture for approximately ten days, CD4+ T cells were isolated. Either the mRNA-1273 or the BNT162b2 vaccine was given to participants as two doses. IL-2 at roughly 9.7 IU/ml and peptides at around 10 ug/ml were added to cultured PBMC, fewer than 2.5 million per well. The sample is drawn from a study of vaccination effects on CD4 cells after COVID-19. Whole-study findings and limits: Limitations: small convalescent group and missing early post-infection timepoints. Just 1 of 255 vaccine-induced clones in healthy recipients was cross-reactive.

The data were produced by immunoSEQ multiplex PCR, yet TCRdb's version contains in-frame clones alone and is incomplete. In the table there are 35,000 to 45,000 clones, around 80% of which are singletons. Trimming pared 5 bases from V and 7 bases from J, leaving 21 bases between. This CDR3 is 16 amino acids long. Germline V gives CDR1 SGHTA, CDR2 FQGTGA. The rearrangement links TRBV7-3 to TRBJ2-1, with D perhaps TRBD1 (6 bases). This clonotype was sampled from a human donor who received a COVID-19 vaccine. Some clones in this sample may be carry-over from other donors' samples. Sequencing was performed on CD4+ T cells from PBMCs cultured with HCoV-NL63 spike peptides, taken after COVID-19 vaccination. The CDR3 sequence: CASSRGWGPPGNEQFF. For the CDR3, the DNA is TGTGCCAGCAGCCGAGGTTGGGGGCCCCCCGGGAATGAGCAGTTCTTC.